Listed here are 5 T cell receptor beta chains from one sample, sequenced in a study of blood T cell repertoires in COVID-19. The data were produced by immunoSEQ multiplex PCR, yet TCRdb's version contains in-frame clones alone and is incomplete. The sample consists of about 160,000 clones, around four fifths of them appearing once. Material: peripheral blood. The receptors were gathered from a man between 65 and 79 years old with acute or convalescent COVID-19.

This rearrangement joins TRBV10-2 to TRBJ1-1; 7 nucleotides align to TRBD1. The CDR3 has 16 amino acids. Trimming at V came to 3 bases and at J to 0 bases, leaving 7 bases not matched to a gene. Looked up from germline, CDR1 is WSHSY and CDR2 is SAAADI. CDR3 loop: CASSDRTGAMNTEAFF. CDR3 DNA: TGCGCCAGCAGTGATAGGACAGGCGCCATGAACACTGAAGCTTTCTTT.

J is TRBJ1-2 and V is TRBV5-1; the D gene is possibly TRBD1 (6 bases). CDR3 length: 15 amino acids. Germline V gene data show CDR1 as SGHRS and CDR2 as YFSETQ. Trimming removed 4 bases at V and 0 bases at J, with 13 bases between. CDR3 DNA sequence: TGCGCCAGCAGCGACCCCAGGGGAGCTAACTATGGCTACACCTTC. As protein: CASSDPRGANYGYTF.

The chain joins TRBV18 to TRBJ2-1; possible D gene TRBD1, 5 bases. The V end lost 3 bases, the J end lost 5 bases, and 20 bases lay between the germline ends. The CDR3 extends over 17 amino acids. The germline V gene encodes CDR1 KGHSH and CDR2 LQKENI. The chain's CDR3 is CASSPTSTVPRDNEQFF. DNA for the CDR3: TGTGCCAGCTCACCGACTTCGACAGTGCCTAGGGACAATGAGCAGTTCTTC.

The V and J genes are TRBV2 and TRBJ2-2, with D perhaps matching TRBD2 (6 bases). CDR1 and CDR2 from the germline V gene are SNHLY and FYNNEI. The CDR3 extends over 16 amino acids. Trimming took 3 bases from V and 1 from J, leaving 12 bases between them. The CDR3 spells CASSDLEGMNTGELFF. DNA for the CDR3: TGTGCCAGCAGTGATTTGGAGGGAATGAACACCGGGGAGCTGTTTTTT. Combining the CDR3 with reference TRBV2 and TRBJ2-2 gives the whole variable domain EPEVTQTPSHQVTQMGQEVILRCVPISNHLYFYWYRQILGQKVEFLVSFYNNEISEKSEIFDDQFSVERPDGSNFTLKIRSTKLEDSAMYFCASSDLEGMNTGELFFGEGSRLTVL.

The chain joins TRBV6-5 to TRBJ1-1; perhaps TRBD1 as D (5 bases). With 2 bases removed from V and 3 bases from J, the gap between germline ends came to 16 bases. Germline values: CDR1 MNHEY, CDR2 SVGAGI. This CDR3 is built from 16 residues. The CDR3 nucleotides read TGTGCCAGCAGTTACCGCCCCAGGACCAGGGACACTGAAGCTTTCTTT. Translation gives CASSYRPRTRDTEAFF.